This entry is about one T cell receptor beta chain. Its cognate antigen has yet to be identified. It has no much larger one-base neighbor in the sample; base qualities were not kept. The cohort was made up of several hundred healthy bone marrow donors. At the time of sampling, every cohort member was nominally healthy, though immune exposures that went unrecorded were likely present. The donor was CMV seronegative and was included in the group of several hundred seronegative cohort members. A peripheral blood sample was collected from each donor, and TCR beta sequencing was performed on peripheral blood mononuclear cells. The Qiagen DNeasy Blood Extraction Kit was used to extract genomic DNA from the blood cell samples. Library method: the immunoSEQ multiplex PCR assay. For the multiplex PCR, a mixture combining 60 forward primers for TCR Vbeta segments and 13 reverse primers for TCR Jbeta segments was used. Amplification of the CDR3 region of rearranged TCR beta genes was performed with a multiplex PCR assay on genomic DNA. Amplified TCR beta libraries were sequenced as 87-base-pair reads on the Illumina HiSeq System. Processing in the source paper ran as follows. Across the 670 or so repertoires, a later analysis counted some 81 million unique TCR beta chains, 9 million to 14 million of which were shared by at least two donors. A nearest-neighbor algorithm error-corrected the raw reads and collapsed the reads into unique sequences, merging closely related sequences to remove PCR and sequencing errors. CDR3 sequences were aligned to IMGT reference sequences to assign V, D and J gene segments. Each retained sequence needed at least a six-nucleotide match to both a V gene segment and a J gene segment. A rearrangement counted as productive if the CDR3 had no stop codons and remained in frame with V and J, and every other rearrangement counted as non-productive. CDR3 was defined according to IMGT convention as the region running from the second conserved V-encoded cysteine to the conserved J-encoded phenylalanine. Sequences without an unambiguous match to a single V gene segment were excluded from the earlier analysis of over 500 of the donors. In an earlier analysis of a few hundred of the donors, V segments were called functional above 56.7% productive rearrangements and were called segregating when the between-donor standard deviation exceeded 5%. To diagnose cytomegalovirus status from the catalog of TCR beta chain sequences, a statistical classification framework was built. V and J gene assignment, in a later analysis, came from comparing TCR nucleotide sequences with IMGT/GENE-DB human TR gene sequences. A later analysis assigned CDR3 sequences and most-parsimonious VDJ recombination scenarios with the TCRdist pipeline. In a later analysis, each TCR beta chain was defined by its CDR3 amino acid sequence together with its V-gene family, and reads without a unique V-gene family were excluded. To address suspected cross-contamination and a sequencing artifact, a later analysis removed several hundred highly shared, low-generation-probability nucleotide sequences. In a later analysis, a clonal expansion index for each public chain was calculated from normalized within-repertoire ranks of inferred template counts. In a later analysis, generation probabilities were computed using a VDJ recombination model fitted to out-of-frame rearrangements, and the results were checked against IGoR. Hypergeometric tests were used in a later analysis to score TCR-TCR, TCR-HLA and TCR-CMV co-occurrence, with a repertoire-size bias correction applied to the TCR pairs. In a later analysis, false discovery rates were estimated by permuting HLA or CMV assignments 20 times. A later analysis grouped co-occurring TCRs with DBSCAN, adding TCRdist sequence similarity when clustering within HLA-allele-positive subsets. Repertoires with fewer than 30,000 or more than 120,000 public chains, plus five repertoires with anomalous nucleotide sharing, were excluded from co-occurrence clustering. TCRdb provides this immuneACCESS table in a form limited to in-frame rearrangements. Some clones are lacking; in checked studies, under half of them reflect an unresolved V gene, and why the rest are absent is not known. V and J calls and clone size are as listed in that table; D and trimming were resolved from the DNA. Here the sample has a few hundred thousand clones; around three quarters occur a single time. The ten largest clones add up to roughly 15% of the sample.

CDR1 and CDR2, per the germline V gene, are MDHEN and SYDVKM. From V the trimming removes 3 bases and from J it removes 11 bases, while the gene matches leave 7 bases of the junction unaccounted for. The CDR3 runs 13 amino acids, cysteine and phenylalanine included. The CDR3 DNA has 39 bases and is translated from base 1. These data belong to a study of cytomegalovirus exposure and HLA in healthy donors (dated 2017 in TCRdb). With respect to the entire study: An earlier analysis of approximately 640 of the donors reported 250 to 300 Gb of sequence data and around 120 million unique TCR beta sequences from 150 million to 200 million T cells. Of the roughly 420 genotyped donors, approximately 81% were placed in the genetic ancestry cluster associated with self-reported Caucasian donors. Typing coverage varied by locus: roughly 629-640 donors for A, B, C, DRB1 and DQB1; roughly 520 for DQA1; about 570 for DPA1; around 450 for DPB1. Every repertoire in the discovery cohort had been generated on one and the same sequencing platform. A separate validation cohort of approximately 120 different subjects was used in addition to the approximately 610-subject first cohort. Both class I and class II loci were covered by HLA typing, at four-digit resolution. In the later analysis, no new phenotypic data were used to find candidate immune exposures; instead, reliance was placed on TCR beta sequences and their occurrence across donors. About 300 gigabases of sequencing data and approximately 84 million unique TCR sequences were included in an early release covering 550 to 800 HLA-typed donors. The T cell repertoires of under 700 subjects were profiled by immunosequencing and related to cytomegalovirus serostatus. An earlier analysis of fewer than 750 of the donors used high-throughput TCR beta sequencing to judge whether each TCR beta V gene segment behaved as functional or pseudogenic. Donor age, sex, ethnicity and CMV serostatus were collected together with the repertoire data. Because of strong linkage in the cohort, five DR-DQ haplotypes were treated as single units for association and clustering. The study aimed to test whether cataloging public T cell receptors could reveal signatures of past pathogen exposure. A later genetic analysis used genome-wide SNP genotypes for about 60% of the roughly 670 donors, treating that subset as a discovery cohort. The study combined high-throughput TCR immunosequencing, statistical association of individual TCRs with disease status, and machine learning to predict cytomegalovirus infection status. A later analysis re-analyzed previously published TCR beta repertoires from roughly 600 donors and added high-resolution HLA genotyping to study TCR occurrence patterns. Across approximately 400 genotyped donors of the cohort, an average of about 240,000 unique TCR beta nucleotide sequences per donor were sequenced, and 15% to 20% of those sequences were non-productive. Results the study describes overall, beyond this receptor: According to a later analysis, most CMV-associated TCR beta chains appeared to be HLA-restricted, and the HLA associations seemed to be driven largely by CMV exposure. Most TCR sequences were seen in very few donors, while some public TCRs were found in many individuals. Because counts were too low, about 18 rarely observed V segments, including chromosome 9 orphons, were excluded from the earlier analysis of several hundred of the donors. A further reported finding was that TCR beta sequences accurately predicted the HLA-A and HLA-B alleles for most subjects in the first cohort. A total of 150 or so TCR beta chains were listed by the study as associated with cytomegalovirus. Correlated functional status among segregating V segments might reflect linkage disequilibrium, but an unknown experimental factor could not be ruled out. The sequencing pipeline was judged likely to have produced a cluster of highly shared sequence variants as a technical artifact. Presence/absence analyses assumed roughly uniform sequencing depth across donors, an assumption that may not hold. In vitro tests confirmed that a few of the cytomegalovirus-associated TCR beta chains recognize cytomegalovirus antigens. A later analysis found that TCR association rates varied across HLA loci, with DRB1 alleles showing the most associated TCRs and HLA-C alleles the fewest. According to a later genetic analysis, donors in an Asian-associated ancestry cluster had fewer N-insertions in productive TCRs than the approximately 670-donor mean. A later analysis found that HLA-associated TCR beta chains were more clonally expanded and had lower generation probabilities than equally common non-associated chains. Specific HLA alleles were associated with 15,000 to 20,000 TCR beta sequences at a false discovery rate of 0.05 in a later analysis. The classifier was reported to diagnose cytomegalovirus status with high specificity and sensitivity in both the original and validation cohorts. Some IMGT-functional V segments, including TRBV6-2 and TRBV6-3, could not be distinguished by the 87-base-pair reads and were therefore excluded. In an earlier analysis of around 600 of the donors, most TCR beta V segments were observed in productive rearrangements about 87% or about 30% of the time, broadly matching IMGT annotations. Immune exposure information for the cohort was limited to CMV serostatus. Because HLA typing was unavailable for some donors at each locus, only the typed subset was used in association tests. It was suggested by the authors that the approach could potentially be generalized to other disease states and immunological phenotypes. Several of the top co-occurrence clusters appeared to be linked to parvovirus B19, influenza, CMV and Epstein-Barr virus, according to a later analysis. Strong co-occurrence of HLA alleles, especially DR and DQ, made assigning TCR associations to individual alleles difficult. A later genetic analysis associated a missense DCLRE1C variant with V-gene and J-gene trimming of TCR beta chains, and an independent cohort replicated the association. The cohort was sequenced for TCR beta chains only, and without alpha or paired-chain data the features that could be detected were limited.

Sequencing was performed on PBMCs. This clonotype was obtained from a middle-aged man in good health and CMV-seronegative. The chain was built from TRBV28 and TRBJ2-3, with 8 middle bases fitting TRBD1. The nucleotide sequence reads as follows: TGTGCCAGCAGTTTGGACGGACAGGGAGTGCAGTATTTT. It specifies CASSLDGQGVQYF.